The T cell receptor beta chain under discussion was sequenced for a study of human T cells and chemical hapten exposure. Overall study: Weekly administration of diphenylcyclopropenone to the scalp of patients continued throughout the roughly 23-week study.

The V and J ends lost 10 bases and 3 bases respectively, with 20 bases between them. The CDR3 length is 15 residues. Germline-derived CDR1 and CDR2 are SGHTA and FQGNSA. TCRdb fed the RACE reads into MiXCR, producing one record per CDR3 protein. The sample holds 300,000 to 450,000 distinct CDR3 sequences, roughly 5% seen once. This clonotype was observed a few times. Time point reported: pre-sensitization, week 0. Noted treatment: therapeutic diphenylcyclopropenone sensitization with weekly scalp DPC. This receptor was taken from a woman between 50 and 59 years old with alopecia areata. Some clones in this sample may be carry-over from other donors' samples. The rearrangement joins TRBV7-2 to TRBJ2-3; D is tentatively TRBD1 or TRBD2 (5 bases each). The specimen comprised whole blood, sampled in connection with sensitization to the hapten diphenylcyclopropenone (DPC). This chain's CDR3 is CATSLEGRGTDTQYF. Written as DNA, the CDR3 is TGTGCCACCTCCCTAGAGGGGAGAGGTACAGATACGCAGTATTTT.